This T cell receptor (beta chain) was profiled in a study of human T cells and chemical hapten exposure. TCRdb re-called the RACE reads with MiXCR, one entry per CDR3 protein. The sample consists of approximately 260,000 distinct CDR3 sequences, 7.5% to 9% of them appearing once. Time point reported: pre-sensitization, week 0. As for treatment: therapeutic diphenylcyclopropenone sensitization with weekly scalp DPC. The receptor's source is a man aged 18 to 30 with alopecia areata. Some clones in this sample may be carry-over from other donors' samples. The sample in question was whole blood, obtained in connection with sensitization to the hapten diphenylcyclopropenone (DPC).

The DNA for the CDR3 is TGTGCCAGCAGCCAAGAAGTACGGCGTATCAATGAGCAGTTCTTC. Translated: CASSQEVRRINEQFF. The rearrangement links TRBV4-2 to TRBJ2-1; no firm D call. From germline, CDR1 is LGHNA and CDR2 YNFKEQ. This CDR3 has 15 residues. V dropped 0 bases and J dropped 6 bases, with 12 bases sitting between them.